This T cell receptor (beta chain) was retrieved from a study of beta chain features in type 1 diabetes. The study, taken as a whole, reports: Comparison showed that naive, central memory and Treg TCRB repertoires appeared more similar among patients than among healthy donors. Type 1 diabetes patients showed a moderate but significant shortening of TCRB CDR3s in all four CD4+ subsets. A pattern of fewer insertions and more deletions at VDJ junctions was seen in type 1 diabetes patients.

Sequenced material consisted of expressed TCRB transcripts (all of the isolated RNA was reverse transcribed). Read counts averaged around 3.5 million for samples of naive, central memory and regulatory T cells. The data were produced by immunoSEQ multiplex PCR, yet TCRdb's version contains in-frame clones alone and is incomplete. The table has some 350,000 clones, approximately 12% seen once. About 100 mL of blood, on average, came from one heparinised draw per donor. There are a few counts of this clone. Its antigen is as yet unknown. The germline V gene encodes CDR1 KGHSH and CDR2 LQKENI. The CDR3 spans 15 residues. The V and J ends lost 2 bases and 4 bases, in that order; junction bases with no gene match: 5.

The genes are TRBV18 and TRBJ2-5, with 9 nucleotides matching TRBD2. Sequenced material: naive CD4+ T cells from blood. The source is a young woman with type 1 diabetes. The CDR3 nucleotides read TGTGCCAGCTCACCAACGGTAGCGGGAGCAGAGACCCAGTACTTC. It is translated as CASSPTVAGAETQYF.